This T cell receptor beta chain is from a study of cytomegalovirus exposure and HLA in healthy donors. Study-level information: One earlier analysis, a look at approximately 190 million T cells, found about 110 million unique TCR beta sequences.

Remarks on this clone: Its antigen is not identified.

General study points: Listed as cytomegalovirus-associated were roughly 180 TCR beta chains.

PCR primers comprised 60 Vbeta and 13 Jbeta primers. TCRdb keeps only in-frame clones here, not all; method: immunoSEQ multiplex PCR. Among some 140,000 clones, roughly four fifths were seen once, and the ten largest hold approximately 3.1%. Germline V gene data show CDR1 as SGHRS and CDR2 as YFSETQ. This CDR3 contains 16 residues. After removal of 9 bases from V and 4 bases from J, the junction contained 15 bases not matched to a gene. This clonotype was sampled from a man younger than 45 in good health and CMV-seronegative. Sequenced sample: PBMCs. The chain uses TRBV5-1 and TRBJ2-2; 7 bases map to TRBD2. This CDR3 reads CATRSLAGDRTGELFF. In DNA, the CDR3 is TGCGCCACCCGATCTTTGGCGGGGGATCGCACCGGGGAGCTGTTTTTT.